This is a list of T cell receptor beta chains from one sample in a study of neoadjuvant anti-PD-1 for oral cavity cancer. Clones were sequenced by immunoSEQ multiplex PCR, and TCRdb holds only the in-frame ones, with some missing. The repertoire holds 25,000 to 40,000 clones, with 80% as singletons. The specimen was PBMCs, collected after nivolumab (anti-PD-1) treatment. Source of these receptors: a person between 40 and 79 years old with oral cavity squamous cell carcinoma. Both conserved end residues are part of each CDR3. The D gene is left open where the match is weak. Only some rows state a clone size, as once, few, many or a class for expanded clones.

. TRBJ2-3 TRBV9 TRBD2 TGTGCCAGCAGCGTAGGGCTAGCGGGGGCGGGGGATACGCAGTATTTT CASSVGLAGAGDTQYF
. TRBJ1-1 TRBV9 . TGTGCCAGCAGCGTAGCTTCCGGGGGGAAAGCTTTCTTT CASSVASGGKAFF
. TRBJ2-3 TRBV7-2 . TGTGCCAGCAGCTTAGGGCTTACTACAGATACGCAGTATTTT CASSLGLTTDTQYF
. TRBJ1-6 TRBV7-8 TRBD1 TGTGCCAGCAGCTTGAGACAGGGAGAATCACCCCTCCACTTT CASSLRQGESPLHF
. TRBJ2-7 TRBV7-3 TRBD1 TGTGCCAGCAGCTTAGGACAGGGGGTCGAGCAGTACTTC CASSLGQGVEQYF
. TRBJ1-2 TRBV7-6 . TGTGCCAGCAGCCACCCCGGAGAGGGTGGCTACACCTTC CASSHPGEGGYTF
. TRBJ1-5 TRBV19 . TGTGCCAGTAGTATAGCCCGGGTCTCCTCGAGGCAGCCCCAGCATTTT CASSIARVSSRQPQHF
. TRBJ2-2 TRBV7-2 . TGTGCCAGCAGCTTAGGTGCCCCAGACACCGGGGAGCTGTTTTTT CASSLGAPDTGELFF
. TRBJ1-1 TRBV29-1 TRBD1 TGCAGCGTTGAAGAGGGACAGGGCAACACTGAAGCTTTCTTT CSVEEGQGNTEAFF
. TRBJ1-3 TRBV9 . TGTGCCAGCAGCGTAGGCCAGGACGGAGTCTGGGACACCATATATTTT CASSVGQDGVWDTIYF
. TRBJ2-7 TRBV27 TRBD1 TGTGCCAGCAGTTACAGGGGCCTCAAGTACGAGCAGTACTTC CASSYRGLKYEQYF
. TRBJ2-2 TRBV2 . TGTGCCAGCAGAGCGATGACCGGGGAGCTGTTTTTT CASRAMTGELFF
. TRBJ2-3 TRBV15 . TGTGCCACCAGCAGAGATCCGGGACGGAGGACAGATACGCAGTATTTT CATSRDPGRRTDTQYF
. TRBJ2-5 TRBV6-5 TRBD2 TGTGCCAGCAGTTATGGGACTAGCGGGGAGACCCAGTACTTC CASSYGTSGETQYF
. TRBJ2-1 TRBV7-6 TRBD2 TGTGCCAGCAGCAACCTAGCGGGGGTCCGGGGGTCCTACAATGAGCAGTTCTTC CASSNLAGVRGSYNEQFF
. TRBJ2-1 TRBV29-1 . TGCAGCGTTGAACCAGGGAGCGATGAGCAGTTCTTC CSVEPGSDEQFF
. TRBJ2-5 TRBV7-2 . TGTGCCAGCAGCCTGGGCCCCGGGGACGGGACCCAGTACTTC CASSLGPGDGTQYF
once TRBJ2-7 TRBV15 TRBD1 TGTGCCACCAGCAGACATCGACAGGGGAACTACGAGCAGTACTTC CATSRHRQGNYEQYF
. TRBJ2-1 TRBV11-2 . TGTGCCAGCAGCTTAGAGATAAGGGCGAGGCTAGCTCCGACCTACAATGAGCAGTTCTTC CASSLEIRARLAPTYNEQFF
. TRBJ1-6 TRBV7-9 . TGTGCCAGCAGCAATCGGGACACCGGCGCGAATTCACCCCTCCACTTT CASSNRDTGANSPLHF
. TRBJ2-7 TRBV9 . TGTGCCAGCAGCGTAGACGCAGCAATATCCTACGAGCAGTACTTC CASSVDAAISYEQYF
. TRBJ1-5 TRBV4-3 . TGCGCCAGCAGCCAAGAGGCTTGGCGCCATCAGCCCCAGCATTTT CASSQEAWRHQPQHF
. TRBJ1-1 TRBV9 . TGTGCCAGCAGCGGAACAGGATTGAACACTGAAGCTTTCTTT CASSGTGLNTEAFF
. TRBJ1-1 TRBV5-1 TRBD1 TGCGCCAGCAGCCCGGGACAGGGGTTGAGCACTGAAGCTTTCTTT CASSPGQGLSTEAFF
. TRBJ1-6 TRBV30 TRBD1 TGTGCCTGGCAACAGGGGGCCGGGACACCCCTCCACTTT CAWQQGAGTPLHF
. TRBJ2-7 TRBV29-1 . TGCAGCGTACGGGGCCTACGGGCGTCGGGCGAGCAGTACTTC CSVRGLRASGEQYF
few TRBJ1-1 TRBV6-1 . TGTGCCAGCAGTGTAGAGTTGAACACTGAAGCTTTCTTT CASSVELNTEAFF
. TRBJ1-4 TRBV20-1 TRBD1 TGCAGTGCTAGGGCGGGACAGGGTCTGTTTTTT CSARAGQGLFF
. TRBJ2-6 TRBV25-1 . TGTGCCAGCAGTGGCTCCGCGCACTCTGGGGCCAACGTCCTGACTTTC CASSGSAHSGANVLTF
. TRBJ1-3 TRBV4-2 . TGTGCCAGCAGCCGATTAGGAGGGGAAAGAGGAAACACCATATATTTT CASSRLGGERGNTIYF
. TRBJ2-7 TRBV7-9 . TGTGCCGCGGGTTCCTGGACCAACTACGAGCAGTACTTC CAAGSWTNYEQYF
. TRBJ2-7 TRBV19 . TGTGCCAGTAGACCGACAGGCTCGGACGAGCAGTACTTC CASRPTGSDEQYF
few TRBJ1-5 TRBV10-3 . TGTGCCACTGCCCCAAAGTCCAATCAGCCCCAGCATTTT CATAPKSNQPQHF
. TRBJ2-5 TRBV4-2 TRBD2 TGTGCCAGCAGCCAATCGGGACTAATCAAAGAGACCCAGTACTTC CASSQSGLIKETQYF
. TRBJ2-1 TRBV19 . TGTGCCAGTAGTATAGGGGCCGGGAATGAGCAGTTCTTC CASSIGAGNEQFF
once TRBJ2-1 TRBV10-2 TRBD1 TGCGCCAGCAGTCCTTATAATAACAGGGGTTACAATGAGCAGTTCTTC CASSPYNNRGYNEQFF
. TRBJ2-7 TRBV29-1 TRBD2 TGCAGCGTTGCAGCTAGCGGGGGGTACGAGCAGTACTTC CSVAASGGYEQYF
few TRBJ2-5 TRBV10-3 . TGTGCCATCAGTGAGGAACCTCGGGAGACCCAGTACTTC CAISEEPRETQYF
. TRBJ2-3 TRBV10-3 . TGTGCCATCAGTGAGTCTCTGGACTTAGATACGCAGTATTTT CAISESLDLDTQYF
. TRBJ2-7 TRBV7-9 TRBD1 TGTGCCAGCAGCTTAGCCCTGGACAGGGTCAATTTTAATGACGAGCAGTACTTC CASSLALDRVNFNDEQYF
medium-sized TRBJ1-1 TRBV30 . TGTGCCTGGAGTGTTCCCCGGATCCAGAGGATGAACACTGAAGCTTTCTTT CAWSVPRIQRMNTEAFF
. TRBJ2-7 TRBV13 TRBD1 TGTGCCAGCAGCGCAGGACAGGGTCGGTACGAGCAGTACTTC CASSAGQGRYEQYF